The rows below give T cell receptor beta chains drawn from one sample of a study of blood T cell repertoires in COVID-19. This table comes from immunoSEQ multiplex PCR, and its TCRdb copy is limited to in-frame clones, with some not included. The data show some 25,000 clones, roughly 91% seen once. The material sequenced was peripheral blood. The receptors originated from a man in his fifties or sixties with active COVID-19. Both conserved end residues are part of each CDR3. D genes are given only for firm matches. A clone size is listed for some rows: how often the clone was seen (once, few, many), or a class if it is expanded.

D gene	J gene	V gene	clone size	CDR3 protein	CDR3 DNA
-	TRBJ2-3	TRBV2	-	CASSEIWKSSGPDTQYF	TGTGCCAGCAGTGAAATATGGAAGTCGTCTGGGCCAGATACGCAGTATTTT
-	TRBJ2-2	TRBV2	-	CASSVPLRGYSTGELFF	TGTGCCAGCAGTGTCCCTTTGAGAGGGTACAGCACCGGGGAGCTGTTTTTT
TRBD2	TRBJ2-2	TRBV7-2	few	CASSPPGLAGPGELFF	TGTGCCAGCAGCCCCCCGGGACTAGCGGGACCCGGGGAGCTGTTTTTT
-	TRBJ2-5	TRBV4-1	-	CASSRETVRQETQYF	TGCGCCAGCAGCCGAGAGACTGTGCGGCAAGAGACCCAGTACTTC
-	TRBJ1-2	TRBV5-1	-	CASSLLVSSTGGYTF	TGCGCCAGCAGCTTGTTGGTCAGCTCAACGGGAGGCTACACCTTC
-	TRBJ1-6	TRBV5-6	few	CASSLGQVVRPLHF	TGTGCCAGCAGCTTGGGACAGGTGGTAAGACCCCTCCACTTT
-	TRBJ2-5	TRBV28	-	CASSLIRRGRETQYF	TGTGCCAGCAGTTTAATTCGGAGGGGCCGGGAGACCCAGTACTTC
-	TRBJ2-1	TRBV5-1	-	CASSFMTDTIHSYNEQFF	TGCGCCAGCAGCTTTATGACAGACACCATCCACTCCTACAATGAGCAGTTCTTC
TRBD1	TRBJ1-5	TRBV6-5	-	CASRIGQGESQPQHF	TGTGCCAGCAGAATAGGACAGGGCGAATCGCAGCCCCAGCATTTT
-	TRBJ2-3	TRBV18	-	CASSPRRPGQSVTQYF	TGTGCCAGCTCACCCCGACGGCCAGGCCAGTCGGTTACGCAGTATTTT
-	TRBJ2-5	TRBV3-1/TRBV3-2	-	CASSHRTQYF	TGTGCCAGCAGCCACCGGACCCAGTACTTC
TRBD1	TRBJ2-1	TRBV9	-	CASRGDRGTINEQFF	TGTGCCAGCAGGGGGGACAGGGGGACAATCAATGAGCAGTTCTTC
-	TRBJ1-1	TRBV25-1	-	CASSRAGFEAFF	TGTGCCAGCAGCCGAGCAGGGTTCGAAGCTTTCTTT
-	TRBJ1-1	TRBV11-2	-	CASSHAGTEAFF	TGTGCCAGCAGCCATGCAGGCACTGAAGCTTTCTTT
-	TRBJ2-7	TRBV7-8	-	CASSLAAGLRSFRGNSYEQYF	TGTGCCAGCAGCTTAGCTGCAGGTTTAAGGTCGTTCAGGGGAAACTCCTACGAGCAGTACTTC
-	TRBJ1-4	TRBV7-2	-	CASSLKWPEKLFF	TGTGCCAGCAGCTTAAAATGGCCTGAAAAACTGTTTTTT
-	TRBJ1-5	TRBV19	few	CASSIAWRLDQPQHF	TGTGCCAGTAGTATAGCATGGCGGTTAGATCAGCCCCAGCATTTT
-	TRBJ2-2	TRBV19	once	CASSPGLRQNTGELFF	TGTGCCAGTAGTCCGGGACTGCGCCAGAACACCGGGGAGCTGTTTTTT
-	TRBJ2-7	TRBV21-1	-	CASSRKRGSFRDYEQYF	TGTGCCAGCAGCAGAAAAAGGGGGTCATTTAGAGACTACGAGCAGTACTTC
TRBD2	TRBJ2-3	TRBV4-1	-	CASSRLASGGRADTQYF	TGCGCCAGCAGCCGCCTGGCTAGCGGGGGGAGGGCAGATACGCAGTATTTT
TRBD2	TRBJ2-1	TRBV7-9	-	CASSLSAGGHNEQFF	TGTGCCAGCAGTTTATCAGCGGGGGGACACAATGAGCAGTTCTTC
-	TRBJ1-5	TRBV4-3	-	CASSQDPSEDNQPQHF	TGCGCCAGCAGCCAAGACCCCTCGGAGGACAATCAGCCCCAGCATTTT
-	TRBJ2-1	TRBV14	-	CASSQAGSDQNEQFF	TGTGCCAGCAGCCAGGCCGGGAGCGACCAGAATGAGCAGTTCTTC
-	TRBJ2-1	TRBV10-3	-	CAISESIGSGTNNEQFF	TGTGCCATCAGTGAGTCGATTGGGAGCGGAACTAACAATGAGCAGTTCTTC
TRBD1	TRBJ2-7	TRBV14	-	CASSQKGGQGTYEQYF	TGTGCCAGCAGCCAAAAGGGAGGACAGGGAACCTACGAGCAGTACTTC
TRBD2	TRBJ2-3	TRBV7-9	once	CASSLEGAGTDTQYF	TGTGCCAGCAGCTTAGAGGGAGCGGGGACAGATACGCAGTATTTT
-	TRBJ2-1	TRBV5-1	-	CASSSTAGQTSYNEQFF	TGCGCCAGCAGTTCGACTGCGGGACAGACTTCCTACAATGAGCAGTTCTTC
-	TRBJ2-2	TRBV19	-	CASTTRGAATGELFF	TGTGCCAGTACCACCAGGGGGGCCGCCACCGGGGAGCTGTTTTTT
-	TRBJ2-3	TRBV24-1	once	CATSDTASTDTQYF	TGTGCCACCAGTGACACAGCTAGCACAGATACGCAGTATTTT
-	TRBJ1-6	TRBV6-2/TRBV6-3	-	CASSPHGQNSPLHF	TGTGCCAGCAGCCCCCATGGACAGAACTCACCCCTCCACTTT
-	TRBJ2-2	TRBV15	once	CATSRDESAMGGELFF	TGTGCCACCAGCAGAGATGAGAGCGCCATGGGCGGGGAGCTGTTTTTT
TRBD2	TRBJ2-3	TRBV9	-	CASSATSGGAKDTQYF	TGTGCCAGCAGCGCCACTAGCGGGGGGGCCAAAGATACGCAGTATTTT
-	TRBJ2-5	TRBV6-2/TRBV6-3	-	CASSYSLETQYF	TGTGCCAGCAGTTACTCTCTAGAGACCCAGTACTTC
-	TRBJ1-6	TRBV5-1	once	CASSSTGTGGSPLHF	TGCGCCAGCAGCTCTACAGGGACGGGAGGTTCACCCCTCCACTTT
-	TRBJ1-2	TRBV28	-	CASRIQGMGYGYTF	TGTGCCAGCCGCATACAGGGTATGGGGTATGGCTACACCTTC
TRBD1	TRBJ2-1	TRBV5-1	once	CASTETGGYNEQFF	TGCGCCAGCACGGAGACAGGGGGTTACAATGAGCAGTTCTTC